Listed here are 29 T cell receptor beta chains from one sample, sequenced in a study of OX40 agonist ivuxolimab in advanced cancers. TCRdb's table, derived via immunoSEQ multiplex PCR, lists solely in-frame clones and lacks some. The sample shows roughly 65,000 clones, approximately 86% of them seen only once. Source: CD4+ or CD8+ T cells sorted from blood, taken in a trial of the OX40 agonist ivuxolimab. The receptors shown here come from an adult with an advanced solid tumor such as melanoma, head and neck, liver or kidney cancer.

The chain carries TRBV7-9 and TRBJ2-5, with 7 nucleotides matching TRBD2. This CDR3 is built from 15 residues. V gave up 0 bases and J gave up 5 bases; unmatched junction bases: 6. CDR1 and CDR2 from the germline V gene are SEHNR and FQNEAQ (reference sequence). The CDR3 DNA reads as TGTGCCAGCAGCTTAGCCAGCGGGGCTCGGGAGACCCAGTACTTC. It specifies CASSLASGARETQYF. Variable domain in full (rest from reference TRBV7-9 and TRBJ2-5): DTGVSQNPRHKITKRGQNVTFRCDPISEHNRLYWYRQTLGQGPEFLTYFQNEAQLEKSRLLSDRFSAERPKGSFSTLEIQRTEQGDSAMYLCASSLASGARETQYFGPGTRLLVL.

CDR3 region: CSVGVRGAPHTDTQYF. CDR3 coding DNA: TGCAGCGTTGGGGTGCGGGGAGCCCCTCACACAGATACGCAGTATTTT. The gene calls are TRBV29-1 and TRBJ2-3; possibly TRBD2 for D (6 bases). CDR1 and CDR2 from the germline V gene are SQVTM and ANQGSEA. Trimming shortened V by 4 bases and J by 2 bases, and 19 bases separated the two germline ends. The CDR3 length is 16 residues.

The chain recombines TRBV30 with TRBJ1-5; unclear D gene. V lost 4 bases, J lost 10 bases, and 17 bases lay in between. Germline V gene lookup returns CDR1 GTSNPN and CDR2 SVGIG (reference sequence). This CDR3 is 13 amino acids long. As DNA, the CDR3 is TGTGCCTGGACGGAGGGTCCGGGAAGCCCCCAGCATTTT. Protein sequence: CAWTEGPGSPQHF.

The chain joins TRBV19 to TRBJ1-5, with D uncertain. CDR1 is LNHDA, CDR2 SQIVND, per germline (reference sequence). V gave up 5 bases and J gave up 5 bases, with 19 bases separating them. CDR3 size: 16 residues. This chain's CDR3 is CASSYGQARGHQPQHF. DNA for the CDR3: TGTGCCAGTAGTTATGGGCAGGCTCGAGGACATCAGCCCCAGCATTTT.

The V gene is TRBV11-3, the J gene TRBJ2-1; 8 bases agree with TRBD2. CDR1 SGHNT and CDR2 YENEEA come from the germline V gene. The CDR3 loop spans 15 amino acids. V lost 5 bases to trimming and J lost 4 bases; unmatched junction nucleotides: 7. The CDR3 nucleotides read TGTGCCAGCAGCCCGGGAGCTAGCGGGTACAATGAGCAGTTCTTC. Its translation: CASSPGASGYNEQFF.

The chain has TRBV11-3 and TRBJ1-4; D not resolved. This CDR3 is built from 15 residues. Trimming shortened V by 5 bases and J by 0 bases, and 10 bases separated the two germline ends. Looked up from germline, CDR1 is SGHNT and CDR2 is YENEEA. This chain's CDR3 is CASSKEFPTNEKLFF. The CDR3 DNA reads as TGTGCCAGCAGCAAAGAGTTTCCAACTAATGAAAAACTGTTTTTT.

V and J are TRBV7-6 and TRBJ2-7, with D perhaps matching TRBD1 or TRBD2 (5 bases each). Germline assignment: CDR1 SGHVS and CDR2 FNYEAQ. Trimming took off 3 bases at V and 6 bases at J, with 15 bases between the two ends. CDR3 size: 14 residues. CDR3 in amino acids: CASSLGSQGAEQYF. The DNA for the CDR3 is TGTGCCAGCAGCTTGGGGAGTCAGGGTGCCGAGCAGTACTTC.

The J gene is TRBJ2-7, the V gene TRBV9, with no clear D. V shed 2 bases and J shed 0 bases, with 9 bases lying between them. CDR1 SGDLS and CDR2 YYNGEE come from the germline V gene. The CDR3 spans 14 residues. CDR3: CASSVGSDSYEQYF. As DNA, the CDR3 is TGTGCCAGCAGCGTGGGCTCAGACTCCTACGAGCAGTACTTC. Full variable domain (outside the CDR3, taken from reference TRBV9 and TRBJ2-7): DSGVTQTPKHLITATGQRVTLRCSPRSGDLSVYWYQQSLDQGLQFLIQYYNGEERAKGNILERFSAQQFPDLHSELNLSSLELGDSALYFCASSVGSDSYEQYFGPGTRLTVT.

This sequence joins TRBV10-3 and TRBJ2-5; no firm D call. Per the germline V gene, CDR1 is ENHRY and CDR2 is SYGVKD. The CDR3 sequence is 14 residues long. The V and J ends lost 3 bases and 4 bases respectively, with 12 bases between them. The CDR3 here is CAISEARLGETQYF. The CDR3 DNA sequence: TGTGCCATCAGTGAAGCGCGCTTAGGAGAGACCCAGTACTTC.

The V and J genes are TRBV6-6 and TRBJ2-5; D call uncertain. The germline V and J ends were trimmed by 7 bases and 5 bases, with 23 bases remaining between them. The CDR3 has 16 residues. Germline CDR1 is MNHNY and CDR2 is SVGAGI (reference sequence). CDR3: CASTDARVLSMETQYF. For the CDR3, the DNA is TGTGCCAGCACCGACGCCCGGGTCCTGAGTATGGAGACCCAGTACTTC.

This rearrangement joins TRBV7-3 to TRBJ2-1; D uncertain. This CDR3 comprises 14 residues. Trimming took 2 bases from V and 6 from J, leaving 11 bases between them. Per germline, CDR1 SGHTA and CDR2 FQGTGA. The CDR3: CASSLDRMVNEQFF. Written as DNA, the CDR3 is TGTGCCAGCAGCTTAGATAGGATGGTCAATGAGCAGTTCTTC.

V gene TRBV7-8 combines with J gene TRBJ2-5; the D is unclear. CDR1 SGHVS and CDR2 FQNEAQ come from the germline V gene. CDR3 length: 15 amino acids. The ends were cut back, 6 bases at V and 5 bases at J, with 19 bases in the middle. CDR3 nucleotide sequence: TGTGCCAGCAGTCTCAATTCCCCAATCGATGAGACCCAGTACTTC. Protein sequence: CASSLNSPIDETQYF.

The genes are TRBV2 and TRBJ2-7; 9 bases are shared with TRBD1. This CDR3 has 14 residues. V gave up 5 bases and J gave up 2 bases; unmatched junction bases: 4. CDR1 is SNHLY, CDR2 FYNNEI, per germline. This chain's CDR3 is CASSRRQGAYEQYF. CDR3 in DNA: TGTGCCAGCAGTAGGAGACAGGGGGCCTACGAGCAGTACTTC.

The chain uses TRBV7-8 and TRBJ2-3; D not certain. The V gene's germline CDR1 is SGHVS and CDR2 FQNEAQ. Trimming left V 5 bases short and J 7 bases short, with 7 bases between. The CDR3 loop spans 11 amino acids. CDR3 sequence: CASSELYTQYF. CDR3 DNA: TGTGCCAGCAGCGAGCTTTATACGCAGTATTTT.

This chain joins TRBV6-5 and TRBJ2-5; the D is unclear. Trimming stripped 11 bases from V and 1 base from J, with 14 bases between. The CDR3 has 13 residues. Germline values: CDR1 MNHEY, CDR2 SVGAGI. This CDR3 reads CAVAVAGQETQYF. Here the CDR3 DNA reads TGTGCCGTGGCAGTGGCAGGCCAAGAGACCCAGTACTTC.

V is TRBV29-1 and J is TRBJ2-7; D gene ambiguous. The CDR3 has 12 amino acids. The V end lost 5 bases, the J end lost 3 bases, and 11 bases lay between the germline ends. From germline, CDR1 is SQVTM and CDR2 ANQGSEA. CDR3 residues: CSVRTTGYEQYF. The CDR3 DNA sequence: TGCAGCGTTCGTACCACGGGCTACGAGCAGTACTTC.

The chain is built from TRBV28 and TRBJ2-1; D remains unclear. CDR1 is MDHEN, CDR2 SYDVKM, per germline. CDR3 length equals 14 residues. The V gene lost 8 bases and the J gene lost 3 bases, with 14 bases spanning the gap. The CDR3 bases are TGTGCCAGCGAAAATGAATCGGACTACAATGAGCAGTTCTTC. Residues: CASENESDYNEQFF.

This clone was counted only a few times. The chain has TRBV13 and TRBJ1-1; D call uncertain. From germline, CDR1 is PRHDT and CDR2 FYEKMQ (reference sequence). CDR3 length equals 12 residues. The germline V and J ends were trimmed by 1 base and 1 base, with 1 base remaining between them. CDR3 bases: TGTGCCAGCAGCTTAGAGAACACTGAAGCTTTCTTT. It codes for CASSLENTEAFF.

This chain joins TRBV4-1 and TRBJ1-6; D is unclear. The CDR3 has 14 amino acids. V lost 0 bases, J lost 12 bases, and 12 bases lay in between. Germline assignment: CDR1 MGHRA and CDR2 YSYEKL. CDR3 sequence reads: CASSQDRGRIPLHF. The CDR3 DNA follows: TGCGCCAGCAGCCAAGATCGAGGGCGAATACCCCTCCACTTT.

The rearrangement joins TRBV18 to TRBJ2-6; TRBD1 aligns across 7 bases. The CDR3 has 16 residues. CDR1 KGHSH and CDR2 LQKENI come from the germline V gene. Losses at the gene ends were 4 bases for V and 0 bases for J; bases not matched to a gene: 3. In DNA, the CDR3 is TGTGCCAGCTCACTTACAGGGGTCTCTGGGGCCAACGTCCTGACTTTC. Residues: CASSLTGVSGANVLTF.

The CDR3 loop reads CASSLGDREVNEQYF. The CDR3 bases are TGTGCCAGTAGTCTCGGGGACAGGGAAGTAAACGAGCAGTACTTC. The chain uses TRBV19 and TRBJ2-7, with 9 bases lining up with TRBD1. After removal of 5 bases from V and 5 bases from J, the junction contained 10 bases not matched to a gene. The germline V gene encodes CDR1 LNHDA and CDR2 SQIVND (reference sequence). The CDR3 length is 15 residues.

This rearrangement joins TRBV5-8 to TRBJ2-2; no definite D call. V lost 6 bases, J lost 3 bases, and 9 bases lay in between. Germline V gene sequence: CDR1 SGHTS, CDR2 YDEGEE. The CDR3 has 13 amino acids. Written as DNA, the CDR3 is TGTGCCAGCAAGCCAGACTACACCGGGGAGCTGTTTTTT. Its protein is CASKPDYTGELFF.

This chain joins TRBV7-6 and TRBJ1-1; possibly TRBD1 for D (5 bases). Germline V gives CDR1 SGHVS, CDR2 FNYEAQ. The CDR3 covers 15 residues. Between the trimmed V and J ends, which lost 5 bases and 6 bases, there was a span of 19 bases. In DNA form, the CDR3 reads TGTGCCAGCAGCCCAGGGAGATTAGGGGTTCCTGAAGCTTTCTTT. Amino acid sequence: CASSPGRLGVPEAFF.

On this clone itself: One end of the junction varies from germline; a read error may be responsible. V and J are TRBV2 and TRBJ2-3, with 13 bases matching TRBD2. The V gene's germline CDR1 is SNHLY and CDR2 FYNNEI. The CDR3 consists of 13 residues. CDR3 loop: CASSGGLAGYTRF. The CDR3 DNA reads TGTGCCAGCAGTGGGGGACTAGCGGGATATACGAGGTTT.

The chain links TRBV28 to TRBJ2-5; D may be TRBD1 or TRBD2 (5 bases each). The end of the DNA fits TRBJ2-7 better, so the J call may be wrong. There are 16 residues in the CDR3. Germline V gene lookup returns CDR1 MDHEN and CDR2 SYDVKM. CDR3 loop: CASSPIEGRSTYEQYF. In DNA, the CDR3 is TGTGCCAGCAGTCCTATCGAGGGACGGTCTACCTACGAGCAGTACTTC.

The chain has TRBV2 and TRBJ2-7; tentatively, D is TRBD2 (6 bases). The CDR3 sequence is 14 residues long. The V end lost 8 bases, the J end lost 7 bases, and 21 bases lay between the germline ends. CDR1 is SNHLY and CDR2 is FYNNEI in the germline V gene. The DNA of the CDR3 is TGTGCCAGCGTAAGAGGCAGGGAGGATACGGAGCAGTACTTC. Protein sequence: CASVRGREDTEQYF.

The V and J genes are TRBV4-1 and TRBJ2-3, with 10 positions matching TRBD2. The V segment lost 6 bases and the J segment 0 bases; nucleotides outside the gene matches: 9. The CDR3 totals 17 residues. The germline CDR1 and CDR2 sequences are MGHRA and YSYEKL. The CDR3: CASRKGALAGSTDTQYF. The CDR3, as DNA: TGCGCCAGCAGAAAAGGGGCACTAGCGGGGAGCACAGATACGCAGTATTTT.

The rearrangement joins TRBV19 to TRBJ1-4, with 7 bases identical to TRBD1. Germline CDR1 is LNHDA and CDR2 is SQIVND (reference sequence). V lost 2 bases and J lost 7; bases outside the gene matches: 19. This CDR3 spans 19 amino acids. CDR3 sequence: CASSIRRAGQIRKGEKLFF. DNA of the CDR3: TGTGCCAGTAGTATACGTCGAGCGGGACAGATCCGGAAGGGTGAAAAACTGTTTTTT. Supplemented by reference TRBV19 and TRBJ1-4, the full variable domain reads DGGITQSPKYLFRKEGQNVTLSCEQNLNHDAMYWYRQDPGQGLRLIYYSQIVNDFQKGDIAEGYSVSREKKESFPLTVTSAQKNPTAFYLCASSIRRAGQIRKGEKLFFGSGTQLSVL.

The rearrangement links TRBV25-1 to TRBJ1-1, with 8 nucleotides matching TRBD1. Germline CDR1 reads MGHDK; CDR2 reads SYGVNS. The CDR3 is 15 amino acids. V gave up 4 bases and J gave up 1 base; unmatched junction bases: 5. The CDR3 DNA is TGTGCCAGCAGTGCGAACAGGGGGACGAACACTGAAGCTTTCTTT. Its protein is CASSANRGTNTEAFF.